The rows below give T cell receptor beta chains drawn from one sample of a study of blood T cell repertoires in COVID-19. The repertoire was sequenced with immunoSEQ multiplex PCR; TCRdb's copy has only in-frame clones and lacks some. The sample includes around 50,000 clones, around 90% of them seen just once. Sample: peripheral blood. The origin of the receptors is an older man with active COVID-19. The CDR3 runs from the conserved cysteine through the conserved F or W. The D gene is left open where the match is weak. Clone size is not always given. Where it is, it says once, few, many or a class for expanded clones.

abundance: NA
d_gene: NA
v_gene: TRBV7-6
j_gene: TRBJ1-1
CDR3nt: TGTGCCAGCAGCTTAGTGTCTCGGGGAGTCAGCGAAGCTTTCTTT
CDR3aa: CASSLVSRGVSEAFF

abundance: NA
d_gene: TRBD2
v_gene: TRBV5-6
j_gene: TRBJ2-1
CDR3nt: TGTGCCAGCAGCCCAACAGCCGGGACTAGCGGGAGAAATGAGCAGTTCTTC
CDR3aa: CASSPTAGTSGRNEQFF

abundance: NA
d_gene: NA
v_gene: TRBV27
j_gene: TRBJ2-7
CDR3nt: TGTGCCAGCAGATACTCACTAGGAGGGTCCTACGAGCAGTACTTC
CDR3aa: CASRYSLGGSYEQYF

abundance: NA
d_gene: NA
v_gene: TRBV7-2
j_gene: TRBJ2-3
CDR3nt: TGTGCCAGCAGCTTAGAAGCTTATACGCAGTATTTT
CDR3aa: CASSLEAYTQYF

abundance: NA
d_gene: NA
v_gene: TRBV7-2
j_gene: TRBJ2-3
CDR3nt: TGTGCCAGCAGCTTAGGTCACTTTCCTACGCAGTATTTT
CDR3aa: CASSLGHFPTQYF

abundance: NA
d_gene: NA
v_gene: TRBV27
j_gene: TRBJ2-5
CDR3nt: TGTGCCAGCAGTTTGCGGGGTTTGGAGGAGACCCAGTACTTC
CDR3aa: CASSLRGLEETQYF

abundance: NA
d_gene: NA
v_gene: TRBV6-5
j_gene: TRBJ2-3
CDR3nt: TGTGCCAGCAGCCTTAATGGGCCCCGCGATACGCAGTATTTT
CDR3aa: CASSLNGPRDTQYF

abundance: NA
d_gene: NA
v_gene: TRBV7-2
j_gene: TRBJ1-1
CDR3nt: TGTGCCAGCAGCTTAAGGACTACCACTGAAGCTTTCTTT
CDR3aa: CASSLRTTTEAFF

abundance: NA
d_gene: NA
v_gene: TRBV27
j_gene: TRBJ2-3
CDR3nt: TGTGCCAGCAGTTTACTGGCAGGGCGGGGAGATACGCAGTATTTT
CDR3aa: CASSLLAGRGDTQYF

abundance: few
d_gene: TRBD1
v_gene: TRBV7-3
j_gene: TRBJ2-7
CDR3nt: TGTGCCAGCAGCTCCGGGACAGGGGTCGAGCAGTACTTC
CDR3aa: CASSSGTGVEQYF

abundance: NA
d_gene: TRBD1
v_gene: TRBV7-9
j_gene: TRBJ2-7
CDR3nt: TGTGCCAGCAGCTGGGGACAGTCCTACGAGCAGTACTTC
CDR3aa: CASSWGQSYEQYF

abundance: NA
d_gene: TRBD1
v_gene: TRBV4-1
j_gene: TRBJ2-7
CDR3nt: TGCGCCAGCAGCCAAGATGACAGGGTAGGAAACGAGCAGTACTTC
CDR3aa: CASSQDDRVGNEQYF

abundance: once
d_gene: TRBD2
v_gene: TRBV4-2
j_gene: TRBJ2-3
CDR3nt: TGTGCCAGCAGCCAAGATACGACGCGCGGGGGTGGTGCAGATACGCAGTATTTT
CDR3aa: CASSQDTTRGGGADTQYF

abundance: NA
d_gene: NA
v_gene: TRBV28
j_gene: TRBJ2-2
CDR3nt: TGTGCCAGCAGTTTAAGGCCCGTCATACGGCGGACACACACCGGGGAGCTGTTTTTT
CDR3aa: CASSLRPVIRRTHTGELFF